These 29 T cell receptor beta chains were all obtained from the same sample, sequenced in a study of blood T cell repertoires in COVID-19. The protocol was immunoSEQ multiplex PCR, while the TCRdb copy is restricted to in-frame clones and leaves out a portion. The sample contains roughly 260,000 clones, about 88% of which appear only once. The sequenced material came from peripheral blood. The receptors come from a man in his 60s who had recovered from COVID-19.

The J gene is TRBJ1-2, the V gene TRBV12-3 or TRBV12-4; unclear D gene. The CDR3 is 13 residues long. V shed 3 bases and J shed 8 bases, with 13 bases lying between them. This CDR3 reads CASSLVRPQGYTF. Written as DNA, the CDR3 is TGTGCCAGCAGTTTGGTCAGGCCACAGGGCTACACCTTC.

The J gene is TRBJ2-7, the V gene TRBV9, with 8 bases lining up with TRBD1. Unmatched junction bases numbered 9, after V lost 0 bases and J lost 7 bases. The CDR3 loop spans 15 amino acids. Germline V gene data show CDR1 as SGDLS and CDR2 as YYNGEE. The CDR3, as DNA: TGTGCCAGCAGCGTAGAAGCGACAGGGGTTCGGGAGCAGTACTTC. The encoded protein is CASSVEATGVREQYF.

This chain connects TRBV4-1 to TRBJ2-2, with 8 positions matching TRBD1. V shed 5 bases, J shed 0 bases, and the junction held 8 bases outside the gene matches. The germline V gene encodes CDR1 MGHRA and CDR2 YSYEKL. The CDR3 totals 17 residues. Here the CDR3 DNA reads TGCGCCAGCAGCACCCACCCGGACAGGGCGAACACCGGGGAGCTGTTTTTT. Amino acids: CASSTHPDRANTGELFF.

The chain joins TRBV6-5 to TRBJ1-6; D ambiguous. The germline V gene encodes CDR1 MNHEY and CDR2 SVGAGI. V lost 8 bases, J lost 10 bases, and 9 bases lay in between. The CDR3 is made up of 11 amino acids. CDR3 nucleotides: TGTGCCAGCGGAAGACACTCACCCCTCCACTTT. This encodes CASGRHSPLHF.

This clone was seen just once. The V gene is TRBV6-1, the J gene TRBJ1-2; tentative D call: TRBD1 (5 bases). This CDR3 contains 16 residues. Germline loops: CDR1 MNHNS, CDR2 SASEGT. The ends were cut back, 1 base at V and 4 bases at J, with 16 bases in the middle. CDR3 protein: CASSEGGLALVYGYTF. CDR3 nucleotides: TGTGCCAGCAGTGAAGGGGGACTTGCGTTGGTCTATGGCTACACCTTC.

The genes are TRBV6-6 and TRBJ2-1; 11 nucleotides align to TRBD1. CDR1 is MNHNY, CDR2 SVGAGI, per germline (reference sequence). The CDR3 runs 15 residues. J was trimmed by 9 bases and V by 0 bases; bases with no gene match: 4. DNA for the CDR3: TGTGCCAGCAGTTACTCCGGACAGGGGGCTGGTGAGCAGTTCTTC. Its translation is CASSYSGQGAGEQFF.

V usage is TRBV7-2 and J usage is TRBJ1-4; 9 bases agree with TRBD1. With 3 bases clipped from V and 8 bases from J, the junction kept 10 bases outside the gene matches. Per germline, CDR1 SGHTA and CDR2 FQGNSA. The CDR3 is 16 amino acids. CDR3 protein: CASSFRGDRVGEKLFF. CDR3 DNA sequence: TGTGCCAGCAGCTTTAGGGGGGACAGGGTTGGAGAAAAACTGTTTTTT. Using reference TRBV7-2 and TRBJ1-4 for the parts outside the CDR3, the full variable domain is GAGVSQSPSNKVTEKGKDVELRCDPISGHTALYWYRQSLGQGLEFLIYFQGNSAPDKSGLPSDRFSAERTGGSVSTLTIQRTQQEDSAVYLCASSFRGDRVGEKLFFGSGTQLSVL.

The chain is built from TRBV5-4 and TRBJ1-1, with D possibly TRBD1 on 5 matching bases. V lost 2 bases and J lost 4, with 12 bases in between. The CDR3 loop spans 14 amino acids. Germline lookup yields CDR1 SGHNT and CDR2 YYREEE (reference sequence). DNA of the CDR3: TGTGCCAGCAGCTTCCGGGACGGGGGCACTGAAGCTTTCTTT. Protein: CASSFRDGGTEAFF.

The CDR3 loop is CASARRDRPLGDEQYF. The CDR3 region has the DNA TGTGCCAGTGCAAGACGGGACAGGCCGTTAGGGGACGAGCAGTACTTC. The chain is built from TRBV27 and TRBJ2-7; 8 positions match TRBD1. CDR1 and CDR2 (germline): MNHEY, SMNVEV (reference sequence). This CDR3 region has 16 residues. V lost 9 bases to trimming and J lost 5 bases; unmatched junction nucleotides: 18.

This sequence joins TRBV11-2 and TRBJ1-2; 9 nucleotides line up with TRBD1. CDR1 and CDR2 (germline): SGHAT, FQNNGV. There are 15 residues in the CDR3. V dropped 1 base and J dropped 6; count of bases not matched to a gene: 6. CDR3 nucleotide sequence: TGTGCCAGCAGCTTAGCCGGCACAGGGGGCGATGGCTACACCTTC. Translation gives CASSLAGTGGDGYTF.

The rearrangement joins TRBV5-5 to TRBJ2-7; 13 bases match TRBD2. This CDR3 is built from 18 residues. Trimming removed 2 bases from V and 6 bases from J; junction bases left unmatched: 14. Germline loops: CDR1 SGHKS, CDR2 YYEKEE (reference sequence). The CDR3 loop reads CASSFPGLAGAQRVEQYF. CDR3 DNA sequence: TGTGCCAGCAGCTTCCCTGGACTAGCGGGGGCACAGCGGGTCGAGCAGTACTTC.

The rearrangement uses TRBV6-5 and TRBJ2-7, with 7 bases aligning to TRBD2. V shed 10 bases and J 4 bases; nucleotides not matched to a gene: 13. Germline V gives CDR1 MNHEY, CDR2 SVGAGI. The CDR3 loop spans 14 amino acids. CDR3 amino acids: CATGTIHPPYEQYF. The CDR3 coding sequence is TGTGCCACGGGGACTATTCACCCCCCTTACGAGCAGTACTTC.

The V gene is TRBV5-4, the J gene TRBJ2-3; 8 bases align to TRBD1. The V and J ends lost 1 base and 1 base, in that order; junction bases with no gene match: 5. This CDR3 is built from 16 residues. Germline loops: CDR1 SGHNT, CDR2 YYREEE (reference sequence). Here the CDR3 reads CASSLFRGQGTDTQYF. CDR3 DNA: TGTGCCAGCAGCTTGTTTCGGGGACAGGGCACAGATACGCAGTATTTT.

This clone occurred a few times. The chain links TRBV6-5 to TRBJ2-7; the match to TRBD1 covers 7 bases. Germline V gene data show CDR1 as MNHEY and CDR2 as SVGAGI. This CDR3 contains 13 residues. With V trimmed by 6 bases and J by 7 bases, 9 bases remained unmatched. CDR3 sequence reads: CASRGQSPWEQYF. CDR3 in DNA: TGTGCCAGCAGGGGACAGTCGCCTTGGGAGCAGTACTTC.

The chain recombines TRBV4-2 with TRBJ1-3, with D tentatively TRBD1 (5 bases). The length of the CDR3 is 17 residues. The germline V gene encodes CDR1 LGHNA and CDR2 YNFKEQ. Trimming stripped 1 base from V and 4 bases from J, with 17 bases between. The CDR3 DNA sequence: TGTGCCAGCAGCCAAGGAACCTCGGGGGAGTGGGGAAACACCATATATTTT. It encodes CASSQGTSGEWGNTIYF.

The chain joins TRBV5-8 to TRBJ2-3, with D possibly being TRBD1 (5 bases). The CDR3 runs to 14 residues. Trimming pared 5 bases from V and 7 bases from J, leaving 17 bases between. Germline CDR1 is SGHTS and CDR2 is YDEGEE. The CDR3 DNA follows: TGTGCCAGCAGACTGGTTGGAAAGGGGAATACGCAGTATTTT. This translates into CASRLVGKGNTQYF. Full variable domain (rest looked up from reference TRBV5-8 and TRBJ2-3): EAGVTQSPTHLIKTRGQQATLRCSPISGHTSVYWYQQALGLGLQFLLWYDEGEERNRGNFPPRFSGRQFPNYSSELNVNALELEDSALYLCASRLVGKGNTQYFGPGTRLTVL.

V gene TRBV7-2 combines with J gene TRBJ1-5, with D maybe TRBD1 (5 bases). CDR1 is SGHTA and CDR2 is FQGNSA in the germline V gene. Trimming took 6 bases from V and 5 from J, leaving 20 bases between them. The CDR3 loop spans 16 amino acids. The CDR3 DNA reads TGTGCCAGCAGACCTGGTGGCGGGACCAGCTATCAGCCCCAGCATTTT. Amino acids: CASRPGGGTSYQPQHF.

This clone was seen only once. The gene calls are TRBV19 and TRBJ1-2; TRBD1 agrees at 7 bases. V gave up 4 bases and J gave up 1 base; unmatched junction bases: 6. Per germline, CDR1 LNHDA and CDR2 SQIVND (reference sequence). The CDR3 runs to 15 residues. The CDR3 is CASSRGTENNYGYTF. CDR3 DNA sequence: TGTGCCAGTAGTAGGGGGACAGAAAATAACTATGGCTACACCTTC.

The chain uses TRBV7-2 and TRBJ2-3, with TRBD2 matching over 10 bases. The CDR3 spans 18 residues. CDR1 and CDR2 from the germline V gene are SGHTA and FQGNSA. The V segment lost 2 bases and the J segment 4 bases; nucleotides outside the gene matches: 12. CDR3 in DNA: TGTGCCAGCAGCTTACAAGCGGGGGGGGCCCTGATGGCAGATACGCAGTATTTT. Residues: CASSLQAGGALMADTQYF.

The chain links TRBV29-1 to TRBJ2-3; 7 nucleotides agree with TRBD1. Germline CDR1 reads SQVTM; CDR2 reads ANQGSEA. V trimming: 3 bases; J trimming: 8 bases; junction bases outside the gene matches: 2. The CDR3 consists of 11 residues. The CDR3 here is CSVDRGSTQYF. CDR3 in DNA: TGCAGCGTTGACAGGGGGAGTACGCAGTATTTT.

In DNA, the CDR3 is TGTGCCAGCTCAACTGGACAGGGGGCTTTCGAGCAGTACTTC. This translates into CASSTGQGAFEQYF. The chain couples TRBV18 to TRBJ2-7, with 11 bases identical to TRBD1. This CDR3 has 14 residues. Per germline, CDR1 KGHSH and CDR2 LQKENI. V was pared by 5 bases and J by 6 bases, with 6 bases of the junction left unmatched.

The sample holds a few counts of this clone. J is TRBJ1-5 and V is TRBV19; D ambiguous. Deletions cut 3 bases from V and 3 bases from J, with 12 bases between. In germline, CDR1 is LNHDA, CDR2 SQIVND (reference sequence). The CDR3 extends over 15 amino acids. CDR3 bases: TGTGCCAGTAGTATCTGGCAGGTTACCAATCAGCCCCAGCATTTT. The encoded protein is CASSIWQVTNQPQHF. The variable domain in full, completed from reference TRBV19 and TRBJ1-5, reads DGGITQSPKYLFRKEGQNVTLSCEQNLNHDAMYWYRQDPGQGLRLIYYSQIVNDFQKGDIAEGYSVSREKKESFPLTVTSAQKNPTAFYLCASSIWQVTNQPQHFGDGTRLSIL.

J is TRBJ2-7 and V is TRBV18; TRBD1 matches at 7 bases. V was pared by 3 bases and J by 2 bases, with 4 bases of the junction left unmatched. CDR1 is KGHSH, CDR2 LQKENI, per germline. The CDR3 sequence is 14 residues long. DNA for the CDR3: TGTGCCAGCTCACCCACCGGGACAGCCTACGAGCAGTACTTC. Residues: CASSPTGTAYEQYF.

The V and J genes are TRBV11-3 and TRBJ2-5; no definite D call. CDR3 length: 12 amino acids. Trimming left V 4 bases short and J 4 bases short, with 7 bases between. CDR1 and CDR2 from the germline V gene are SGHNT and YENEEA. CDR3 region: CASSYGGETQYF. The CDR3 DNA reads TGTGCCAGCAGCTACGGTGGAGAGACCCAGTACTTC.

The chain joins TRBV19 to TRBJ1-5, with TRBD1 matching 7 bases. In germline, CDR1 is LNHDA, CDR2 SQIVND (reference sequence). The CDR3 runs 15 residues. V trimming: 7 bases; J trimming: 0 bases; junction bases outside the gene matches: 6. CDR3 loop: CASKQGQISNQPQHF. In DNA form, the CDR3 reads TGTGCCAGTAAACAGGGACAGATTAGCAATCAGCCCCAGCATTTT.

The chain employs TRBV6-5 and TRBJ2-1; 8 nucleotides match TRBD1. CDR3 length equals 14 residues. With V trimmed by 6 bases and J by 8 bases, 9 bases remained unmatched. Germline lookup yields CDR1 MNHEY and CDR2 SVGAGI. CDR3 amino acids: CASSSTGVVHEQFF. In nucleotides, the CDR3 is TGTGCCAGCAGCTCGACAGGGGTGGTCCATGAGCAGTTCTTC.

The count of this clone is one. The chain recombines TRBV19 with TRBJ2-1; possibly TRBD2 for D (5 bases). Trimming pared 2 bases from V and 12 bases from J, leaving 14 bases between. CDR1 and CDR2 (germline): LNHDA, SQIVND (reference sequence). The CDR3 length is 13 residues. The CDR3 is CASSIREAAGQFF. CDR3 bases: TGTGCCAGTAGTATACGCGAAGCCGCGGGGCAGTTCTTC.

This chain links TRBV24-1 with TRBJ2-3; 10 bases align to TRBD1. Trimming removed 5 bases from V and 2 bases from J; junction bases left unmatched: 3. The germline V gene encodes CDR1 KGHDR and CDR2 SFDVKD. The CDR3 spans 15 residues. The CDR3: CATSAGTGVTDTQYF. DNA for the CDR3: TGTGCCACCAGTGCCGGGACAGGGGTCACAGATACGCAGTATTTT.

The chain employs TRBV5-4 and TRBJ1-5; D perhaps matches TRBD1 (6 bases). Germline-derived CDR1 and CDR2 are SGHNT and YYREEE (reference sequence). CDR3 length equals 16 residues. With 2 bases removed from V and 2 bases from J, the gap between germline ends came to 14 bases. CDR3 in amino acids: CASSFGGAGGNQPQHF. The CDR3 region has the DNA TGTGCCAGCAGCTTTGGGGGGGCCGGAGGCAATCAGCCCCAGCATTTT.